This T cell receptor beta chain was documented in a study of T cells in Graves' hyperthyroidism and ophthalmopathy. Many counts were recorded for this clonotype. Germline V gives CDR1 SGHRS, CDR2 YFSETQ. This CDR3 has 13 amino acids. J was trimmed by 10 bases and V by 3 bases; bases with no gene match: 4. Researchers amplified the TCR beta CDR3 regions from RNA transcripts. First-round RT-PCR with HTBI primers amplified the TCR CDR3 region. From the multiplex PCR reads, TCRdb called clonotypes with MiXCR, one entry per CDR3 protein. The table has more than 550,000 distinct CDR3 sequences, 18% seen once. In making diagnoses, clinical symptoms, serum thyroxine and TRAb, thyroid ultrasound and orbital computed tomography were all used.

Sequenced material: blood. The origin of this receptor is a woman aged 50 to 60 with Graves' hyperthyroidism that later progressed to Graves' ophthalmopathy. The J gene is TRBJ2-1, the V gene TRBV5-1, with 10 bases aligning to TRBD1. The CDR3 sequence is CASSSRTGGEQFF. The CDR3 nucleotides read TGCGCCAGCAGCTCCCGGACAGGGGGAGAGCAGTTCTTC.